This T cell receptor (beta chain) was sequenced in a study of lymphopenia after photon versus proton radiotherapy (dated by TCRdb to the late 2010s). Background for the entire study: The immunological effects of photon versus proton radiation therapy were compared in patients with gastrointestinal tumors who developed high-grade lymphopenia. A cohort of about 20 patients with gastrointestinal tumors who received either photon or proton therapy and subsequently developed lymphopenia was included. The goal of the study was to describe how the two radiation modalities differ in their effects on the immune system.

Preparation of the library involved the immunoSEQ multiplex PCR assay. T cell repertoires were profiled by deep sequencing of rearranged TCR beta loci, alongside multiparametric flow cytometry. The immuneACCESS repertoire file appears here via TCRdb, limited to in-frame rearrangements. These files lack a portion of the clones; in checked studies, under half of the deficit traces to unresolved V genes, and the cause of the others is not known. This sample has 83,000 or so clones in its table, and about 83% of those were observed once. The ten largest clones capture about 1.3% of the sample. V is pruned by 10 bases and J by 2 bases, leaving 8 bases of the junction without a gene match. CDR1 and CDR2 (MNHEY, SVGAGI) derive from the germline V gene. The CDR3 spans 13 residues, from the cysteine through the phenylalanine. Only the CDR3 portion is preserved as DNA: 39 bases, with reading frame beginning at the first base.

In its sample, this clone was seen once. What antigen it recognizes has not been identified. There are no base qualities to consult, and no much larger clone falls within one base. Overall results and qualifications from the work: Across the cohort, a larger post-nadir drop in TCR diversity was inversely correlated with overall survival time among patients who died. After the lymphocyte count nadir, oligoclonal expansion, especially of CD8+ Temra cells, was observed in photon-treated repertoires, and the drop in diversity was driven by this expansion. The authors looked at the survival association only in patients who died, and they framed better survival with proton therapy as a possibility rather than a demonstrated result. Proton-treated patients stayed relatively stable during treatment, while photon-treated patients lost naive T cells and TCR diversity and gained effector/memory populations.

Sequences were derived from peripheral blood, sampled from a patient treated with proton-based radiotherapy. The V and J genes are TRBV6-5 and TRBJ2-7, and 7 junction bases match TRBD1. This clonotype was obtained from a man aged 60 to 69 with pancreatic cancer. CDR3 sequence: CATRDSSTYEQYF. The base sequence is TGTGCCACCAGGGACAGCTCTACCTACGAGCAGTACTTC.